The clone carrying this T cell receptor beta chain was detected a few times. Its antigen is undetermined. It was with a sample-barcoded 5' primer and a J-beta primer mix that a second PCR of roughly 7 to 12 cycles was run. Every cDNA was tagged by a template-switch adaptor with 12 random nucleotides. TCRdb re-derived calls from the 5' RACE reads in MiXCR, one entry per CDR3 protein. The sample shows roughly 1,500,000 distinct CDR3 sequences, roughly 32% of them seen only once. These data come from a study of blood T cells in healthy people across ages. Study-level results: Among T cells, TCR beta diversity per million cells dropped roughly linearly as age rose.

Extraction of total RNA produced a minimum of 5.5 micrograms from each sample. This CDR3 spans 16 amino acids. Germline trimming cut 0 bases from V and 2 bases from J; bases unmatched to any gene: 7. The germline CDR1 and CDR2 sequences are SGHRS and YFSETQ. This clonotype originated in a woman younger than 45 in good health. The gene calls are TRBV5-1 and TRBJ2-5, with 7 positions matching TRBD2. Sequencing was carried out using blood. The CDR3 sequence: CASSLALSSGQETQYF. CDR3 DNA sequence: TGCGCCAGCAGCTTGGCCTTAAGTAGCGGGCAAGAGACCCAGTACTTC.